Following are 29 T cell receptor beta chains from one sample sequenced in a study of blood T cells in healthy people across ages. A second PCR, run for roughly 7 to 12 cycles, used a sample-barcoded 5' primer plus a J-beta primer mix. TCRdb redid the calling of the 5' RACE reads with MiXCR, one entry per CDR3 protein. Of roughly 860,000 distinct CDR3 sequences listed, about 59% are singletons. Material for sequencing was blood. The receptors were sampled from a man aged 25-40 years in good health.

The genes are TRBV6-5 and TRBJ2-5; maybe TRBD1 (6 bases). Germline V gene sequence: CDR1 MNHEY, CDR2 SVGAGI. This CDR3 has 14 residues. Between the trimmed V and J ends, which lost 4 bases and 5 bases, there was a span of 14 bases. The CDR3 bases are TGTGCCAGCAGTTCACAGGGTAACGGGGAGACCCAGTACTTC. Translation: CASSSQGNGETQYF.

The rearrangement joins TRBV3-1 to TRBJ1-2, with D unclear. V lost 4 bases and J lost 4, with 10 bases in between. The CDR3 consists of 13 residues. CDR1 is LGHDT and CDR2 is YNNKEL in the germline V gene (reference sequence). CDR3 sequence (DNA): TGTGCCAGCAGCCCGATGTCCGTCTATGGCTACACCTTC. This sequence encodes CASSPMSVYGYTF. Complete variable domain (other parts from reference TRBV3-1 and TRBJ1-2): DTAVSQTPKYLVTQMGNDKSIKCEQNLGHDTMYWYKQDSKKFLKIMFSYNNKELIINETVPNRFSPKSPDKAHLNLHINSLELGDSAVYFCASSPMSVYGYTFGSGTRLTVV.

This rearrangement joins TRBV20-1 to TRBJ2-4, with D possibly being TRBD1 or TRBD2 (6 bases each). Trimming pared 6 bases from V and 5 bases from J, leaving 14 bases between. The CDR3 runs 13 residues. Germline V gives CDR1 DFQATT, CDR2 SNEGSKA (reference sequence). As DNA, the CDR3 is TGCAGTGCCTTTAGGGGGGCAGAAAACATTCAGTACTTC. Translation: CSAFRGAENIQYF.

This clonotype was seen a few times. The CDR3 loop is CASSKTGAAADEQFF. The CDR3 bases are TGTGCCAGCAGTAAGACGGGGGCCGCGGCGGATGAGCAGTTCTTC. The rearrangement uses TRBV6-4 and TRBJ2-1; D tentatively fits TRBD1 or TRBD2 (6 bases each). Germline V gene lookup returns CDR1 MRHNA and CDR2 SNTAGT. V dropped 5 bases and J dropped 8 bases, with 19 bases sitting between them. This CDR3 has 15 amino acids.

In its sample, this clonotype was seen many times. The chain has TRBV7-9 and TRBJ2-6; D is unclear. Trimming left V 4 bases short and J 1 base short, with 8 bases between. The CDR3 loop spans 15 amino acids. CDR1 and CDR2 from the germline V gene are SEHNR and FQNEAQ (reference sequence). This chain's CDR3 is CASSWFGSGANVLTF. The CDR3 DNA sequence: TGTGCCAGCAGCTGGTTCGGTTCTGGGGCCAACGTCCTGACTTTC.

This rearrangement joins TRBV7-2 to TRBJ2-5, with TRBD1 matching over 10 bases. TRBJ2-7 matches the DNA end more closely, so the J call is doubtful. The V gene's germline CDR1 is SGHTA and CDR2 FQGNSA. The CDR3 length is 15 residues. CDR3 residues: CASSLWTGGYYEQYF. As DNA, the CDR3 is TGTGCCAGCAGCTTATGGACAGGGGGGTACTACGAGCAGTACTTC.

The table lists this clonotype with a few counts. The chain recombines TRBV7-2 with TRBJ2-4; D is perhaps TRBD2 (5 bases). Germline loops: CDR1 SGHTA, CDR2 FQGNSA. Trimming took 0 bases from V and 3 from J, leaving 12 bases between them. The CDR3 totals 16 residues. The CDR3 loop is CASSLAGGLVKNIQYF. The CDR3 region has the DNA TGTGCCAGCAGCTTAGCTGGTGGACTGGTCAAAAACATTCAGTACTTC. Looking up the rest from reference TRBV7-2 and TRBJ2-4 gives the full variable domain: GAGVSQSPSNKVTEKGKDVELRCDPISGHTALYWYRQSLGQGLEFLIYFQGNSAPDKSGLPSDRFSAERTGGSVSTLTIQRTQQEDSAVYLCASSLAGGLVKNIQYFGAGTRLSVL.

V and J are TRBV28 and TRBJ2-1; D is perhaps TRBD1 or TRBD2 (5 bases each). Trimming removed 7 bases from V and 5 bases from J, with 18 bases in between. Looked up from germline, CDR1 is MDHEN and CDR2 is SYDVKM. CDR3 size: 15 residues. The CDR3 sequence is CASTSVGEVNNEQFF. The CDR3 DNA reads as TGTGCCAGCACCTCCGTGGGGGAAGTGAACAATGAGCAGTTCTTC.

In DNA form, the CDR3 reads TGTGCCAGCAAAATCCGGGGGAGCACAGATACGCAGTATTTT. It translates to CASKIRGSTDTQYF. The chain employs TRBV27 and TRBJ2-3; D may be TRBD2 (6 bases). With 7 bases removed from V and 0 bases from J, the gap between germline ends came to 11 bases. The CDR3 length is 14 residues. Germline loops: CDR1 MNHEY, CDR2 SMNVEV (reference sequence).

This chain connects TRBV4-1 to TRBJ2-7, with a weak D call TRBD1 (5 bases). V gave up 6 bases and J gave up 5 bases, with 14 bases separating them. This CDR3 spans 13 amino acids. Germline V gene data show CDR1 as MGHRA and CDR2 as YSYEKL. CDR3 loop: CASSRGLGDEQYF. Written as DNA, the CDR3 is TGCGCCAGCAGTCGCGGTCTAGGGGACGAGCAGTACTTC.

In this sample, this clonotype turned up a few times. V is TRBV7-8 and J is TRBJ1-6; no definite D call. With 0 bases removed from V and 0 bases from J, the gap between germline ends came to 12 bases. CDR1 and CDR2 (germline): SGHVS, FQNEAQ. The CDR3 totals 18 residues. CDR3 residues: CASSLAAVASSYNSPLHF. In DNA form, the CDR3 reads TGTGCCAGCAGCTTAGCGGCAGTCGCGAGCTCCTATAATTCACCCCTCCACTTT.

This clonotype was seen a handful of times. The CDR3 reads CASRWQGRSTITDTQYF. DNA for the CDR3: TGTGCCAGCAGGTGGCAGGGCCGGAGTACGATCACAGATACGCAGTATTTT. This sequence joins TRBV2 and TRBJ2-3; the D gene is possibly TRBD1 (5 bases). Germline lookup yields CDR1 SNHLY and CDR2 FYNNEI. The germline V and J ends were trimmed by 6 bases and 2 bases, with 21 bases remaining between them. The CDR3 is made up of 17 amino acids.

The gene calls are TRBV11-3 and TRBJ2-3, with D perhaps TRBD2 (5 bases). Germline CDR1 SGHNT, CDR2 YENEEA. The ends were cut back, 5 bases at V and 6 bases at J, with 12 bases in the middle. The CDR3 is made up of 13 amino acids. CDR3 region: CASSDTRFDTQYF. The DNA for the CDR3 is TGTGCCAGCAGCGATACTAGATTTGATACGCAGTATTTT. The variable domain in full, completed from reference TRBV11-3 and TRBJ2-3, reads EAGVVQSPRYKIIEKKQPVAFWCNPISGHNTLYWYLQNLGQGPELLIRYENEEAVDDSQLPKDRFSAERLKGVDSTLKIQPAELGDSAVYLCASSDTRFDTQYFGPGTRLTVL.

The V and J genes are TRBV4-1 and TRBJ2-4; D unclear. Trimming removed 2 bases from V and 0 bases from J, with 11 bases in between. The CDR3 is made up of 16 amino acids. The germline CDR1 and CDR2 sequences are MGHRA and YSYEKL. The CDR3 reads CASSQLGNLAKNIQYF. The CDR3, as DNA: TGCGCCAGCAGCCAACTGGGGAATCTAGCCAAAAACATTCAGTACTTC.

Only one count was recorded for this clonotype. The rearrangement joins TRBV7-6 to TRBJ2-3, with D tentatively TRBD1 or TRBD2 (5 bases each). In germline, CDR1 is SGHVS, CDR2 FNYEAQ. The CDR3 sequence is 17 residues long. The V and J ends lost 1 base and 4 bases respectively, with 18 bases between them. CDR3 sequence reads: CASSLVMGTPAADTQYF. The CDR3 nucleotides read TGTGCCAGCAGCTTAGTAATGGGGACCCCGGCGGCAGATACGCAGTATTTT.

This clonotype was seen once. The J gene is TRBJ2-3, the V gene TRBV20-1; 9 positions agree with TRBD1. The CDR3 covers 16 residues. Germline V gene sequence: CDR1 DFQATT, CDR2 SNEGSKA (reference sequence). Trimming took 0 bases from V and 2 from J; bases not matched to a gene: 6. This CDR3 is CSARDQGQGPTDTQYF. For the CDR3, the DNA is TGCAGTGCTAGAGATCAGGGACAGGGACCCACAGATACGCAGTATTTT.

The chain carries TRBV20-1 and TRBJ2-1; 10 nucleotides line up with TRBD2. Germline CDR1 is DFQATT and CDR2 is SNEGSKA (reference sequence). The J segment lost 5 bases and the V segment lost 6 bases, leaving 10 bases of the junction unmatched. The CDR3 covers 15 residues. CDR3 sequence: CSADPAGGLNNEQFF. The CDR3 nucleotides are TGCAGTGCAGACCCAGCGGGGGGGCTTAACAATGAGCAGTTCTTC.

V usage is TRBV4-3 and J usage is TRBJ2-1, with D possibly TRBD2 on 7 matching bases. From germline, CDR1 is LGHNA and CDR2 YSLEER. CDR3 length: 16 residues. V was clipped by 0 bases and J by 5 bases, with 14 bases between them. CDR3 protein: CASSQDLRGGDNEQFF. The CDR3 DNA sequence: TGCGCCAGCAGCCAAGATCTCAGGGGAGGGGACAATGAGCAGTTCTTC.

In this sample, this clonotype turned up a few times. The chain joins TRBV4-3 to TRBJ2-7; D gene ambiguous. V dropped 1 base and J dropped 0 bases, with 10 bases sitting between them. The CDR3 has 15 residues. From germline, CDR1 is LGHNA and CDR2 YSLEER. The CDR3 DNA sequence: TGCGCCAGCAGCCAAGGTCCCTCGGGCTCCTACGAGCAGTACTTC. This gives the protein CASSQGPSGSYEQYF.

The CDR3 DNA reads as TGCAGTGCTAGAGGGGGGGCTACTAATGAAAAACTGTTTTTT. Translated, it gives CSARGGATNEKLFF. The chain is built from TRBV20-1 and TRBJ1-4; possibly TRBD1 for D (6 bases). The CDR3 runs 14 residues. Germline V gene lookup returns CDR1 DFQATT and CDR2 SNEGSKA (reference sequence). The V end lost 1 base, the J end lost 2 bases, and 8 bases lay between the germline ends.

The rearrangement joins TRBV27 to TRBJ1-2, with D uncertain. V was cut by 2 bases and J by 8 bases, with 21 bases left in between. This CDR3 is built from 16 residues. Germline V gene lookup returns CDR1 MNHEY and CDR2 SMNVEV (reference sequence). The CDR3 region has the DNA TGTGCCAGCAGTTTACGAGCCGGCCCACTTTACCAAGGCTACACCTTC. Translating it yields CASSLRAGPLYQGYTF.

The rearrangement uses TRBV7-2 and TRBJ1-2, with TRBD1 identical over 7 bases. Germline V gene lookup returns CDR1 SGHTA and CDR2 FQGNSA. The CDR3 has 11 amino acids. The V gene end was trimmed by 6 bases and the J gene end by 7 bases; junction bases not matched to a gene: 2. CDR3 nucleotides: TGTGCCAGCAGACAGGGGCTTGGCTACACCTTC. Residues: CASRQGLGYTF.

This clonotype was found a few times. The chain carries TRBV6-5 and TRBJ2-7; D is possibly TRBD2 (5 bases). The germline V and J ends were trimmed by 5 bases and 5 bases, with 22 bases remaining between them. Germline values: CDR1 MNHEY, CDR2 SVGAGI. This CDR3 comprises 16 residues. The CDR3, as DNA: TGTGCCAGCAGTCCAACCCGACTACTCAACGCGGACGAGCAGTACTTC. It encodes CASSPTRLLNADEQYF.

With respect to this clonotype: The junction differs from germline at one of its ends, possibly a read error. The gene calls are TRBV4-3 and TRBJ2-3; 12 nucleotides line up with TRBD2. Germline V gene lookup returns CDR1 LGHNA and CDR2 YSLEER. The CDR3 is 18 amino acids. CDR3 nucleotides: TGCGCCAGTAGCCAAGACTTGACTAGCGGGGGAAACACAGATACGCAGTATTTT. Translation: CASSQDLTSGGNTDTQYF.

This chain uses TRBV4-3 with TRBJ2-1, with a possible D match to TRBD2 (6 bases). Germline CDR1 and CDR2: LGHNA and YSLEER. The V and J ends lost 4 bases and 7 bases respectively, with 11 bases between them. CDR3 length equals 13 residues. The CDR3 is CASSRVRGNEQFF. The CDR3 bases are TGCGCCAGCAGCCGGGTACGGGGGAATGAGCAGTTCTTC.

The chain couples TRBV10-2 to TRBJ2-1, with 14 bases that match TRBD2. V was pared by 9 bases and J by 3 bases, with 13 bases of the junction left unmatched. CDR3 length: 18 residues. Germline CDR1 reads WSHSY; CDR2 reads SAAADI. For the CDR3, the DNA is TGCGCCAGTACGCCGGGACTAGCGGGGGTTGGGAGCTACAATGAGCAGTTCTTC. This sequence encodes CASTPGLAGVGSYNEQFF.

The genes are TRBV28 and TRBJ2-7; 15 bases align to TRBD2. The J call may be wrong; the DNA end is better matched by TRBJ2-1. The CDR3 has 18 amino acids. Looked up from germline, CDR1 is MDHEN and CDR2 is SYDVKM. As DNA, the CDR3 is TGTGCCAGCAGTACCTGGACTAGCGGGGGGGCAAAGTTGAATGAGCAGTTCTTC. Translating it yields CASSTWTSGGAKLNEQFF.

The V and J genes are TRBV20-1 and TRBJ2-7, with 11 positions matching TRBD1. Germline CDR1 is DFQATT and CDR2 is SNEGSKA (reference sequence). After removal of 1 base from V and 5 bases from J, the junction contained 1 base not matched to a gene. The CDR3 totals 13 residues. This CDR3 is CSARGTGGHEQYF. The CDR3 region has the DNA TGCAGTGCTAGAGGGACAGGGGGCCACGAGCAGTACTTC.

This clonotype was seen ten or more times. The chain carries TRBV29-1 and TRBJ2-7, with D maybe TRBD1 (6 bases). Deletions cut 5 bases from V and 2 bases from J, with 16 bases between. Looked up from germline, CDR1 is SQVTM and CDR2 is ANQGSEA. CDR3 length: 14 residues. CDR3 coding DNA: TGCAGCGTTAGATCCGGGACACAGACCTACGAGCAGTACTTC. This translates into CSVRSGTQTYEQYF.